This TCR beta chain originates from a study of cytomegalovirus exposure and HLA in healthy donors. Findings of the study overall: Within the approximately 130 validation repertoires, first-cohort TCR clusters tended to co-occur, according to a later analysis. Reports indicated that the classifier achieved high specificity and sensitivity in diagnosing cytomegalovirus status. Across donors, most TCRs were seen rarely, yet some public ones were widespread.

This clone has only one observation. The antigen remains undetermined. Produced via immunoSEQ multiplex PCR; TCRdb's table is partial and in-frame only. The table has about 130,000 clones, approximately 95% seen once. Trimming cost V 5 bases and J 2 bases; bases outside gene matches: 5. In germline, CDR1 is SEHNR, CDR2 FQNEAQ (reference sequence). The CDR3 totals 15 residues. The V gene is TRBV7-9, the J gene TRBJ2-5; 10 bases align to TRBD1. The sample taken for sequencing was PBMCs. The clonotype comes from a man aged 18 to 35 in good health and CMV-seronegative. The CDR3 DNA reads as TGTGCCAGCAGCCCCGGACAGGGGGGGCAAGAGACCCAGTACTTC. It is translated as CASSPGQGGQETQYF. Full variable domain (outside the CDR3, taken from reference TRBV7-9 and TRBJ2-5): DTGVSQNPRHKITKRGQNVTFRCDPISEHNRLYWYRQTLGQGPEFLTYFQNEAQLEKSRLLSDRFSAERPKGSFSTLEIQRTEQGDSAMYLCASSPGQGGQETQYFGPGTRLLVL.